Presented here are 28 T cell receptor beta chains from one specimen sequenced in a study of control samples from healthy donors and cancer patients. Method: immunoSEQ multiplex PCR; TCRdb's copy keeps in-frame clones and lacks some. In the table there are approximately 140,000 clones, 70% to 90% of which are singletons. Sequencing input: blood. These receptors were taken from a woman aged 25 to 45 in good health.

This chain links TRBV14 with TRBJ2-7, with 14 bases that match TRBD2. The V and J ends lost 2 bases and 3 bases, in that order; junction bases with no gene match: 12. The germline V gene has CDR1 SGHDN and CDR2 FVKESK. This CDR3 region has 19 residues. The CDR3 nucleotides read TGTGCCAGCAGCCAACGGCAGGGACTAGCGGGAGCATCGGGCTACGAGCAGTACTTC. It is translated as CASSQRQGLAGASGYEQYF.

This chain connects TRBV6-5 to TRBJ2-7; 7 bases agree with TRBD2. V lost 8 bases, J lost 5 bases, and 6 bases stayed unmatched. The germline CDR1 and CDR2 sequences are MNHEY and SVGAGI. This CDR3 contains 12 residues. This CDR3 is CASGRARNEQYF. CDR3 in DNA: TGTGCCAGCGGGAGGGCCCGGAACGAGCAGTACTTC.

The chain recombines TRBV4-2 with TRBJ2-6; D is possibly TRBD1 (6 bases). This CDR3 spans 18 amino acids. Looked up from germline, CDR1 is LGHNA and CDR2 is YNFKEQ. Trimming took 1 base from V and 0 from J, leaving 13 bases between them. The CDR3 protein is CASSQGGHMSSGANVLTF. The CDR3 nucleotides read TGTGCCAGCAGCCAAGGGGGACATATGTCCTCTGGGGCCAACGTCCTGACTTTC.

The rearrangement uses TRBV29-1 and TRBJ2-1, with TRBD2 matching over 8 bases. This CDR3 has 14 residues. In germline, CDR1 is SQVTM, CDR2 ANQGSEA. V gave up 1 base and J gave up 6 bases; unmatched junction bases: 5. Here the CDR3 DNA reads TGCAGCGTTGAAGTTCTGGCGGGGGGCAATGAGCAGTTCTTC. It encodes CSVEVLAGGNEQFF.

The DNA for the CDR3 is TGTGCCAGCAGTCCCACCCAGGGGAGCGGTCTAGCCCAGTACTTC. Amino acid sequence: CASSPTQGSGLAQYF. The rearrangement links TRBV27 to TRBJ2-5, with D perhaps matching TRBD1 (6 bases). V was shortened by 5 bases and J by 9 bases, with 22 bases between the two germline ends. In germline, CDR1 is MNHEY, CDR2 SMNVEV (reference sequence). CDR3 length: 15 amino acids.

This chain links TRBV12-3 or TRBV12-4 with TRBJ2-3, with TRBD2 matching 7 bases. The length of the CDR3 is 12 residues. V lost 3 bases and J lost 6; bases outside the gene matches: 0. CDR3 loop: CASSLGGDTQYF. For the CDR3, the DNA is TGTGCCAGCAGTTTGGGGGGGGATACGCAGTATTTT.

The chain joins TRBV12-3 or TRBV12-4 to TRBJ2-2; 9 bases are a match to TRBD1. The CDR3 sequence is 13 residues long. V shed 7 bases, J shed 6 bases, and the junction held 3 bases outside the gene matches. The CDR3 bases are TGTGCCAGCAAACAGGGGGCCTCCGGGGAGCTGTTTTTT. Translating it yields CASKQGASGELFF.

CDR3 in amino acids: CASSGTGVSGNTIYF. In DNA, the CDR3 is TGTGCCAGCAGCGGTACAGGGGTTTCAGGAAACACCATATATTTT. The genes are TRBV9 and TRBJ1-3, with TRBD1 matching 7 bases. CDR3 length: 15 amino acids. With V trimmed by 3 bases and J by 4 bases, 7 bases remained unmatched. The germline gives CDR1 SGDLS, CDR2 YYNGEE.

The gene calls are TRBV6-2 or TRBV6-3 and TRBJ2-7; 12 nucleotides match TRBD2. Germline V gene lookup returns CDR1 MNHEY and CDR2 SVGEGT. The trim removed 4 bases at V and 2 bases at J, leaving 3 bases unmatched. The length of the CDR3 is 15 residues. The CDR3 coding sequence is TGTGCCAGCAGTTTGACTAGCGGGAGAGCCTACGAGCAGTACTTC. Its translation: CASSLTSGRAYEQYF.

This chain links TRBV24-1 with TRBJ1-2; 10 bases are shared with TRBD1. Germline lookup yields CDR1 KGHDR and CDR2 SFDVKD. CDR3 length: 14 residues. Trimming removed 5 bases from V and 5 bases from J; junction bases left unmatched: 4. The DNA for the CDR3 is TGTGCCACCAGTGGGACAGGGGGTTTTTATGGCTACACCTTC. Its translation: CATSGTGGFYGYTF.

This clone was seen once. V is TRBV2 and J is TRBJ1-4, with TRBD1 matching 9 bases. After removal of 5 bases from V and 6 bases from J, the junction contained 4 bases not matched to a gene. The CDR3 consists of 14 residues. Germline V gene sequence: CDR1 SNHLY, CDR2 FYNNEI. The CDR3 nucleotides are TGTGCCAGCAGTCCCGACAGGGGGGATGAAAAACTGTTTTTT. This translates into CASSPDRGDEKLFF.

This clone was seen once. The CDR3 spells CATSDLNQWGVSGNTIYF. The CDR3 region has the DNA TGTGCCACCAGTGATTTGAACCAATGGGGAGTTTCGGGAAACACCATATATTTT. The chain recombines TRBV24-1 with TRBJ1-3; D not certain. Germline CDR1 is KGHDR and CDR2 is SFDVKD. Trimming took off 0 bases at V and 4 bases at J, with 18 bases between the two ends. There are 18 residues in the CDR3.

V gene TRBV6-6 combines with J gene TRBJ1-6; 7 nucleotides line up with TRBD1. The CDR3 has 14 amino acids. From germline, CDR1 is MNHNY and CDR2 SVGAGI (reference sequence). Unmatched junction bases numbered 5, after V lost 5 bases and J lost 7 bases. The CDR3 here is CASSRDSGNSPLHF. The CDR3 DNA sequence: TGTGCCAGCAGTAGGGACAGTGGGAATTCACCCCTCCACTTT.

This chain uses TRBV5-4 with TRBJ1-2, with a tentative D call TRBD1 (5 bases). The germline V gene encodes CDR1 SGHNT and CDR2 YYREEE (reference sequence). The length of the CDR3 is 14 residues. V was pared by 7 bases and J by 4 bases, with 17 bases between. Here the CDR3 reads CASRTIGGSYGYTF. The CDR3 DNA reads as TGTGCCAGCCGTACTATTGGGGGGAGCTATGGCTACACCTTC.

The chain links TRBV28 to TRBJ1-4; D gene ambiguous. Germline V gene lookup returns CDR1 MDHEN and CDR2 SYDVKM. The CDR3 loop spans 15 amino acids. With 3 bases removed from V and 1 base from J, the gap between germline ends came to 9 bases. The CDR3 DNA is TGTGCCAGCAGTTTTGGCGGGGTAACTAATGAAAAACTGTTTTTT. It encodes CASSFGGVTNEKLFF.

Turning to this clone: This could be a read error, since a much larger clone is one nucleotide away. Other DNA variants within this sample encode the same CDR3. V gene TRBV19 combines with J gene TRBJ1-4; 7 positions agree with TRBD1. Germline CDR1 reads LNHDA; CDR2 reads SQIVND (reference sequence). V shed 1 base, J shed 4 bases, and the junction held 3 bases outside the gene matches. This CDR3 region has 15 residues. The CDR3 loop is CASSIGTGNNEKLFF. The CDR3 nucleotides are TGTGCCAGTAGTATAGGGACAGGAAATAATGAAAAACTGTTTTTT.

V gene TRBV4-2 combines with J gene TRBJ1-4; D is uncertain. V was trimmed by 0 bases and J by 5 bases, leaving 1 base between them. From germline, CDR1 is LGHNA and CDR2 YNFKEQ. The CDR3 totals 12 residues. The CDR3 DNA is TGTGCCAGCAGCCAAGAAAATGAAAAACTGTTTTTT. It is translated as CASSQENEKLFF.

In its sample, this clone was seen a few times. The CDR3 is CASSLGLAPEQFF. The DNA of the CDR3 is TGTGCCAGTAGTTTGGGACTAGCCCCAGAGCAGTTCTTC. The genes are TRBV19 and TRBJ2-1, with 9 nucleotides matching TRBD2. The germline gives CDR1 LNHDA, CDR2 SQIVND (reference sequence). The J segment lost 10 bases and the V segment lost 5 bases, leaving 6 bases of the junction unmatched. The CDR3 has 13 residues.

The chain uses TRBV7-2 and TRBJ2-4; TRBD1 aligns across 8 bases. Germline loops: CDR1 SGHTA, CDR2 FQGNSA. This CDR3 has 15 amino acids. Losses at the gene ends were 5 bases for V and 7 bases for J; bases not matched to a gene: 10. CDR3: CASSNQGQVGNIQYF. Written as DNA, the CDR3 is TGTGCCAGCAGCAACCAGGGACAGGTTGGGAACATTCAGTACTTC.

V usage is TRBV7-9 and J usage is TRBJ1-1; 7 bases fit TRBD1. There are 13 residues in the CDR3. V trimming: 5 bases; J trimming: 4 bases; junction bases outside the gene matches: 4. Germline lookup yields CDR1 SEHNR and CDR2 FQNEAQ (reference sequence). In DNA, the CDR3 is TGTGCCAGCAGCGCGACAGGGAGCACTGAAGCTTTCTTT. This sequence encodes CASSATGSTEAFF.

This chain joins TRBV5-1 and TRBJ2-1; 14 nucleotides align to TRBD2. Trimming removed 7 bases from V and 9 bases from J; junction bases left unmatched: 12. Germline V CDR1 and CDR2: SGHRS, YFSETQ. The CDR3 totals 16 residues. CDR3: CASSAVGLAGVVEQFF. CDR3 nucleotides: TGCGCCAGCTCCGCGGTGGGACTAGCGGGAGTTGTTGAGCAGTTCTTC.

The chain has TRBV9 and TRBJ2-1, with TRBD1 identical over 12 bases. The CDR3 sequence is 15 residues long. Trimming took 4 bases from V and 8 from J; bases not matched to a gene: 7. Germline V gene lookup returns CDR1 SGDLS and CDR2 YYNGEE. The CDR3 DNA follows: TGTGCCAGCAGCCCTGGGACAGGGGGCTTCGATGAGCAGTTCTTC. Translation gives CASSPGTGGFDEQFF.

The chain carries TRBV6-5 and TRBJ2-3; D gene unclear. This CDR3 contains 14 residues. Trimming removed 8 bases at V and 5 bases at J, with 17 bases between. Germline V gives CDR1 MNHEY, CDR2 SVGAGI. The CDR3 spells CASGQASIRDTQYF. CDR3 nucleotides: TGTGCCAGCGGTCAGGCCTCGATACGAGATACGCAGTATTTT.

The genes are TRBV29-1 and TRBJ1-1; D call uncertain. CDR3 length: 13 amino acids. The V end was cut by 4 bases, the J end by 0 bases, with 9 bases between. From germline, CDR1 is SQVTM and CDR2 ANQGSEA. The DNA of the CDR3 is TGCAGCGTTGTTAGATTCATGAACACTGAAGCTTTCTTT. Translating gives CSVVRFMNTEAFF.

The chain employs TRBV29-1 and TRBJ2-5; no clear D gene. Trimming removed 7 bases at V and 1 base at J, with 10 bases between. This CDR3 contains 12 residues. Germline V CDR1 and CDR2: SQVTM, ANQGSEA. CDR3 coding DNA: TGCAGCGCCGTGGAAAGCCAAGAGACCCAGTACTTC. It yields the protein CSAVESQETQYF.

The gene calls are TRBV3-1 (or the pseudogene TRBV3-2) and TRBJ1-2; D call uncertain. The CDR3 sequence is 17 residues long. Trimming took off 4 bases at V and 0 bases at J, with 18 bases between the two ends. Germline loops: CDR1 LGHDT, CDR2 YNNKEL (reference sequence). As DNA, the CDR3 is TGTGCCAGCAGCCCTTGGGCCGACCGCCGTCCTAACTATGGCTACACCTTC. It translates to CASSPWADRRPNYGYTF.

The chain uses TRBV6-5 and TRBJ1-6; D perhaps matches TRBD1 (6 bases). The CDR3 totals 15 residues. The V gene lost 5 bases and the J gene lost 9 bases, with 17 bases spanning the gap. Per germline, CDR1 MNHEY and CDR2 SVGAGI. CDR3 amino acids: CASSPPGLRGSPLHF. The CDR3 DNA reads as TGTGCCAGCAGTCCCCCTGGGCTCAGGGGTTCACCCCTCCACTTT.

The CDR3: CAQFYYGYTF. DNA for the CDR3: TGTGCCCAGTTCTACTATGGCTACACCTTC. The chain couples TRBV6-5 to TRBJ1-2; D gene ambiguous. Germline V lookup: CDR1 MNHEY, CDR2 SVGAGI. V gave up 11 bases and J gave up 3 bases, with 7 bases separating them. The CDR3 is 10 amino acids.